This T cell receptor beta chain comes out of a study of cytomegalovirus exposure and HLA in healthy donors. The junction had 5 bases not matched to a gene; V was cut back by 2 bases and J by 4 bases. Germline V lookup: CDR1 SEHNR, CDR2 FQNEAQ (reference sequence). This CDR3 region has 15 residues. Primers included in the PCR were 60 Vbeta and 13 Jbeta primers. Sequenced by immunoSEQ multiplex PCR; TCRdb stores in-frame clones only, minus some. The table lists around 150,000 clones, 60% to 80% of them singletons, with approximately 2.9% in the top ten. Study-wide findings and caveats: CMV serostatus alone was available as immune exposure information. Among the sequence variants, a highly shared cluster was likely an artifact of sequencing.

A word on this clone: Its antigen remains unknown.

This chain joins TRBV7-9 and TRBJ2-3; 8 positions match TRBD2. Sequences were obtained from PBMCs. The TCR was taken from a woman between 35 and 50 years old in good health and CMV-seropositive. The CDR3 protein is CASSLTGGVPDTQYF. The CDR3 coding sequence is TGTGCCAGCAGCTTAACCGGGGGGGTCCCAGATACGCAGTATTTT.